One and the same sample provided the 9 T cell receptor beta chains below, sequenced in a study of T-cell memory formation after mild COVID-19. TCRdb analysed the 5' RACE reads with MiXCR anew, one entry per CDR3 protein. The sample has about 470,000 distinct CDR3 sequences; approximately 18% are singletons. Source material: PBMCs or a T cell subset sorted from them (not recorded which). The origin of the receptors is an adult woman who had mild COVID-19 (a few samples of this study predate the infection). Cell type and time point are not known.

The chain employs TRBV7-2 and TRBJ2-3; 9 bases agree with TRBD2. V lost 1 base and J lost 6; bases outside the gene matches: 8. CDR3 length: 16 amino acids. From germline, CDR1 is SGHTA and CDR2 FQGNSA. CDR3 DNA sequence: TGTGCCAGCAGCTTAGAGTGGGCGGGAGGGCAGGATACGCAGTATTTT. It translates to CASSLEWAGGQDTQYF. The whole variable domain, remainder taken from reference TRBV7-2 and TRBJ2-3, is GAGVSQSPSNKVTEKGKDVELRCDPISGHTALYWYRQSLGQGLEFLIYFQGNSAPDKSGLPSDRFSAERTGGSVSTLTIQRTQQEDSAVYLCASSLEWAGGQDTQYFGPGTRLTVL.

The chain combines TRBV30 with TRBJ1-1; no reliable D call. Trimming took off 5 bases at V and 3 bases at J, with 13 bases between the two ends. The CDR3 length is 13 residues. Germline assignment: CDR1 GTSNPN and CDR2 SVGIG (reference sequence). CDR3 nucleotide sequence: TGTGCCTGGCAGCCACCGAGCCACACTGAAGCTTTCTTT. Its protein is CAWQPPSHTEAFF.

There are many counts of this clonotype. The rearrangement uses TRBV7-9 and TRBJ1-6; D remains unclear. V was cut by 1 base and J by 7 bases, with 11 bases left in between. CDR1 and CDR2 (germline): SEHNR, FQNEAQ (reference sequence). This CDR3 contains 15 residues. CDR3 nucleotides: TGTGCCAGCAGCTTAGACACTGCTCGGAATTCACCCCTCCACTTT. It is translated as CASSLDTARNSPLHF.

This chain links TRBV20-1 with TRBJ2-3; 11 nucleotides agree with TRBD2. V lost 6 bases and J lost 4; bases outside the gene matches: 9. This CDR3 is 15 amino acids long. Germline CDR1 is DFQATT and CDR2 is SNEGSKA (reference sequence). CDR3 coding DNA: TGCAGTGCCAGGGGTAGCGGGGGGGCTGCAGATACGCAGTATTTT. Protein sequence: CSARGSGGAADTQYF.

The gene calls are TRBV12-3 or TRBV12-4 and TRBJ1-2; no firm D call. The CDR3 is made up of 15 amino acids. V was trimmed by 1 base and J by 0 bases, leaving 9 bases between them. The CDR3 DNA follows: TGTGCCAGCAGTTTAGGGGCTGGGGCTAACTATGGCTACACCTTC. Translation: CASSLGAGANYGYTF.

V gene TRBV24-1 combines with J gene TRBJ2-7; 7 nucleotides match TRBD1. Trimming removed 9 bases from V and 0 bases from J; junction bases left unmatched: 4. The CDR3 contains 13 residues. Germline assignment: CDR1 KGHDR and CDR2 SFDVKD. In DNA, the CDR3 is TGTGCCACCCGGGACAGACCCTCCTACGAGCAGTACTTC. It is translated as CATRDRPSYEQYF.

The sample holds many counts of this clonotype. The chain employs TRBV12-3 or TRBV12-4 and TRBJ2-3, with 10 bases matching TRBD1. V lost 7 bases, J lost 3 bases, and 4 bases stayed unmatched. The CDR3 spans 14 residues. The CDR3, as DNA: TGTGCCAGCACCAGGGACAGGGGTACAGATACGCAGTATTTT. It encodes CASTRDRGTDTQYF.

This clonotype has just a few counts. The chain has TRBV4-1 and TRBJ2-2; D not certain. V lost 0 bases, J lost 4 bases, and 12 bases lay in between. The CDR3 runs 16 residues. CDR1 MGHRA and CDR2 YSYEKL come from the germline V gene. The CDR3 nucleotides read TGCGCCAGCAGCCAAGACAACACCTGGGGCACCGGGGAGCTGTTTTTT. Protein sequence: CASSQDNTWGTGELFF.

This clonotype showed up just a few times. The V call is TRBV12-3 or TRBV12-4, the J call TRBJ2-7; 7 bases map to TRBD1. J gave up 4 bases and V 5 bases, and 5 bases lay outside the gene matches. The CDR3 loop spans 13 amino acids. CDR3 region: CASSATGDYEQYF. In nucleotides, the CDR3 is TGTGCCAGCAGTGCCACAGGGGATTACGAGCAGTACTTC.